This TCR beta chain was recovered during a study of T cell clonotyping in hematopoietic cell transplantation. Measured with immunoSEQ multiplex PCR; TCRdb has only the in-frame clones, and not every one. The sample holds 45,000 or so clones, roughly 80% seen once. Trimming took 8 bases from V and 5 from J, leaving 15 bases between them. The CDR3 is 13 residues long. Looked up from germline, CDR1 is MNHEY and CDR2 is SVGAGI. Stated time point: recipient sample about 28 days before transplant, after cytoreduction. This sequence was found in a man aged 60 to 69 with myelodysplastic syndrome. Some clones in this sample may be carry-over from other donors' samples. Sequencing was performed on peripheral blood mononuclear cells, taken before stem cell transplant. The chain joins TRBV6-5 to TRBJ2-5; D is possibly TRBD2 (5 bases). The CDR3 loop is CASHLAGEETQYF. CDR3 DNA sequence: TGTGCCAGCCACCTGGCTGGGGAGGAGACCCAGTACTTC.